Sequencing of this T cell receptor beta chain was carried out in a study of CD8 T cell repertoires and HIV-1 epitope variants. Study background: Separate wells received one of Twenty-five Gag or Nef variant peptides.

Profiled with immunoSEQ multiplex PCR; TCRdb holds only in-frame clones, not every one. The data hold 5,400 or so clones, with about 68% observed a single time. Trimming removed 6 bases from V and 8 bases from J; junction bases left unmatched: 10. This CDR3 is 14 amino acids long. Germline V gives CDR1 MDHEN, CDR2 SYDVKM. Turning to this clone: Its antigen is as yet unknown.

This TCR derives from a male donor with HIV. The rearrangement uses TRBV28 and TRBJ1-2, with 9 bases matching TRBD1. Specimen: cultured CD8+ T cells derived from PBMCs. The CDR3 bases are TGTGCCAGCAGGACTGAACAGGGGGCGGAGGGCTACACCTTC. Translating gives CASRTEQGAEGYTF.